The rows below give T cell receptor beta chains drawn from one sample of a study of T-cell memory formation after mild COVID-19. One entry per CDR3 protein, called by TCRdb with MiXCR from the 5' RACE reads. This sample has under 400,000 distinct CDR3 sequences, with under 25% found just once. Source material: PBMCs or a T cell subset sorted from them (not recorded which). The source of these receptors is an adult woman who had mild COVID-19 (a few samples of this study predate the infection). Cell type and time point are not known. The CDR3 runs from the conserved cysteine through the conserved F or W. Each record gives: J gene, clone size, V gene, D gene, CDR3 protein. The D gene is left open where the match is weak. Size is omitted from some rows. Given values are once, few, many or a class for expanded clones.

TRBJ2-3 . TRBV20-1 TRBD2 CSATDQLAGASSSTDTQYF
TRBJ1-2 . TRBV11-2 TRBD1 CASSLEAGGHYGYTF
TRBJ1-1 many TRBV5-1 . CASSLGTENTEAFF
TRBJ2-1 . TRBV5-1 . CASSSGQYNEQFF
TRBJ2-5 . TRBV4-3 . CASSRQGNPETQYF
TRBJ2-7 . TRBV9 . CASSVGDGNEQYF
TRBJ2-3 . TRBV25-1 TRBD2 CASSELLTGRVADTQYF
TRBJ2-5 . TRBV7-8 TRBD2 CASSLATAGVGTQYF
TRBJ2-7 few TRBV6-5 . CASSLQGARGYEQYF
TRBJ2-1 few TRBV7-6 . CASSLVSPFSYNEQFF
TRBJ1-4 few TRBV30 . CAWRGGGATNEKLFF
TRBJ2-3 . TRBV20-1 . CSARAYSSTDTQYF
TRBJ2-1 . TRBV20-1 TRBD2 CSARDQVLAGVETYNEQFF
TRBJ1-1 few TRBV7-9 . CASSARGGSNEAFF
TRBJ2-1 many TRBV7-2 TRBD2 CASSLGGLAGGNEQFF
TRBJ1-5 many TRBV7-8 . CASSSTDSNQPQHF
TRBJ1-4 few TRBV12-3/TRBV12-4 TRBD1 CASTLQGVGEKLFF
TRBJ2-3 . TRBV5-1 TRBD2 CASSSSGIPSTDTQYF
TRBJ2-7 few TRBV4-3 . CASSRDRGEQYF
TRBJ1-1 few TRBV20-1 TRBD1 CSASGDREVTEAFF
TRBJ1-2 . TRBV3-1 . CASSHAAQALIFGYTF
TRBJ2-7 . TRBV30 TRBD2 CAWSSSGGYEQYF
TRBJ2-2 many TRBV7-9 . CASSSLDTSANTGELFF
TRBJ1-5 few TRBV9 . CASSVEDSNQPQHF
TRBJ2-5 few TRBV2 . CASKQQWMKTQYF
TRBJ2-1 . TRBV18 TRBD2 CASSPPFNSGGRNEQFF
TRBJ2-7 many TRBV18 . CASSPPVSYEQYF
TRBJ2-1 . TRBV7-2 . CASSFTGRSGNEQFF
TRBJ1-1 . TRBV9 . CASKSSEGNTEAFF
TRBJ2-7 few TRBV5-1 TRBD2 CASSLAFKGLAETYEQYF
TRBJ2-7 . TRBV7-2 TRBD1 CASRPGQGADEQYF
TRBJ1-5 . TRBV12-3/TRBV12-4 TRBD1 CASSQTGGRQPQHF